The text below deals with one T cell receptor beta chain. The antigen is not known. Trimming cost V 5 bases and J 4 bases; bases outside gene matches: 8. CDR1 and CDR2 from the germline V gene are PRHDT and FYEKMQ (reference sequence). The length of the CDR3 is 15 residues. This entry comes from a study of lymphopenia after photon versus proton radiotherapy. Whole-study results and caveats: Proton therapy kept repertoires fairly stable, unlike photons, which gained effector/memory cells. Better survival with proton therapy was suggested as possible, not demonstrated. Oligoclonal CD8+ Temra expansion after nadir drove photon patients' diversity drop. In patients who died, overall survival fell as post-nadir TCR diversity dropped more.

Sequenced by immunoSEQ multiplex PCR; TCRdb stores in-frame clones only, minus some. The sample has about 29,000 clones; about 91% are singletons. The sample in question was peripheral blood, obtained from a patient treated with proton-based radiotherapy. This chain connects TRBV13 to TRBJ1-2; 9 nucleotides match TRBD1. This sequence originates from a woman aged 55-70 years with cholangiocarcinoma. Some clones in this sample may be carry-over from other donors' samples. The CDR3 DNA sequence: TGTGCCAGCAGCCCCCGGGACAGGGCGTTCTATGGCTACACCTTC. This gives the protein CASSPRDRAFYGYTF.